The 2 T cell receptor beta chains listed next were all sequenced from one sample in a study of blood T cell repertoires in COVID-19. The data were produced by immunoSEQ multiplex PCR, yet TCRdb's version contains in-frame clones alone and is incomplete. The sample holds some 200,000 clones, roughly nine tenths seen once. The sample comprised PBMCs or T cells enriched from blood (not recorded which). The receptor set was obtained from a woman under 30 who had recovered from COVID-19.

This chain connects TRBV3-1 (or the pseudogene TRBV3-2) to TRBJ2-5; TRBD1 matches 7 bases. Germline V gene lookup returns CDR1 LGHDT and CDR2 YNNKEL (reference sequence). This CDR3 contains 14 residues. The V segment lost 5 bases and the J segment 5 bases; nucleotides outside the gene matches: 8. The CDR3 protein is CASSSQDRRETQYF. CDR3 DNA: TGTGCCAGCAGCTCTCAGGACAGGCGGGAGACCCAGTACTTC.

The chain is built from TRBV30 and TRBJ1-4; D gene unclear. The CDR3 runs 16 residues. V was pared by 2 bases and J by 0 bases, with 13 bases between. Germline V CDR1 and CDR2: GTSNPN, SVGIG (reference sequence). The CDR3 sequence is CAWSTRNLATNEKLFF. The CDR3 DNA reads TGTGCCTGGAGTACCAGAAACCTTGCAACTAATGAAAAACTGTTTTTT.